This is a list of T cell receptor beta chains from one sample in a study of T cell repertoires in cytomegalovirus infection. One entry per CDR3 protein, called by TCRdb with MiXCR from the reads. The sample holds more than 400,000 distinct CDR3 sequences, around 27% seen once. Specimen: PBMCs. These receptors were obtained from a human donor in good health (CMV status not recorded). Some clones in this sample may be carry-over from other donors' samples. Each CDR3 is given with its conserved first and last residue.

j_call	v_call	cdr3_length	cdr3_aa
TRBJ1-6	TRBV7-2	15	CASSGSGIWISPLHF
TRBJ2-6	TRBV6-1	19	CASSEEPSAGALIANILTF
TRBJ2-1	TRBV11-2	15	CASSLWGAGVDEQFF
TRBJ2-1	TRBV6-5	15	CASRPQPQAHNEQFF
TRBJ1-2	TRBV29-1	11	CSVVVTGDYTF
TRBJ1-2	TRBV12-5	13	CASGSQANYGYTF
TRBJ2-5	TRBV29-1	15	CSVEEGRTLGETQYF
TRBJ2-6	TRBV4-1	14	CASSQDRGANVLTF
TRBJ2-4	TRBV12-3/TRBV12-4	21	CASSPSPSGTSGSRAKNIQYF
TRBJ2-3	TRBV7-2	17	CASSLESGRALLDTQYF
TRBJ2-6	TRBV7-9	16	CASSLIKGVGANVLTF
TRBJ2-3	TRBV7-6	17	CASSPPVGRKLFDTQYF
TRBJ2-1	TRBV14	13	CASSHQTGEVPFF
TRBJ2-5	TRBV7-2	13	CASSSQGKETQYF
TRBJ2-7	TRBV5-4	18	CASSLRQGIPSISYEQYF
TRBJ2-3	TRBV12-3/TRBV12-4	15	CASSFFPEPTDTQYF
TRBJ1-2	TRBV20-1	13	CSAKRPQDYGYTF
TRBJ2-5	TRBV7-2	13	CASRYQYQETQYF
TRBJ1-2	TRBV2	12	CASWGTGYGYTF
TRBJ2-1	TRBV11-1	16	CASRLNSGRATDEQFF
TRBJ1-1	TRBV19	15	CASSPHRERNTEAFF
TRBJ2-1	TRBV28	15	CASSWGLAGNIEQFF
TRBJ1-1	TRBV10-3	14	CAISESTGNTEAFF
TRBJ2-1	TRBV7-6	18	CASSLARGNLPHYNEQFF
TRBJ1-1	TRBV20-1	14	CSARWGGTNTEAFF
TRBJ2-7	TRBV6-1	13	CASRADRPYEQYF
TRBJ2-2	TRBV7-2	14	CASSRRQKTGELFF
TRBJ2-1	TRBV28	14	CATWDSSSYNEQFF
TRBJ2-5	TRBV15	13	CATAGTGEETQYF
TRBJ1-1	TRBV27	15	CASSGLRGKNTEAFF
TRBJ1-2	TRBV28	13	CASSTGQGNGYTF
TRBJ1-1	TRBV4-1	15	CASSQEADGWTEAFF
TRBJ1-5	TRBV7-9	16	CASSLDQGPVSQPQHF
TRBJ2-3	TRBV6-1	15	CASSEALGVGDTQYF
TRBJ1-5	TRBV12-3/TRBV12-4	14	CASSFGQNNQPQHF
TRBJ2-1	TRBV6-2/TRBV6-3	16	CATSHFSGRTYNEQFF
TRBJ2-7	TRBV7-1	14	CASRGTVLTYEQYF
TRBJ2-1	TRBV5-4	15	CASSTSGRGGGEQFF
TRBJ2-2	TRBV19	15	CASNRDRGYTGELFF
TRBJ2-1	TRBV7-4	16	CASSPRRGEGLYEQFF
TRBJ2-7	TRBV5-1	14	CASSFQQGSGEQYF
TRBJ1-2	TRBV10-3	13	CAIREGQLGGYTF
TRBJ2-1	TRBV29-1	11	CSVQQGDEQFF
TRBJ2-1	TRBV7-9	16	CASSPRPAGGYNEQFF
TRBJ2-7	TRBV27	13	CASRTGALYEQYF
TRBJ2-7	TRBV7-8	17	CASSLVLAGARSYEQYF
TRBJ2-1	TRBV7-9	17	CASSPRGRGSSYNEQFF
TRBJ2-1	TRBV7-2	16	CASSTVSGIRYNEQFF
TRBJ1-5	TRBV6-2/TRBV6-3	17	CASSPFLQGNSNQPQHF
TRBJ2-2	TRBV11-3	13	CASSLGGDGELFF
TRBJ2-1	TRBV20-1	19	CSAPSGLAGARSSYNEQFF
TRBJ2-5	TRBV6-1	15	CASSERSALGGIQYF
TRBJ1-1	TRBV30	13	CAWSEGVNTEAFF
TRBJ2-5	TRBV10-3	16	CAISESGRTFQETQYF
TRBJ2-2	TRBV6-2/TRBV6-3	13	CAIGTSGTGELFF
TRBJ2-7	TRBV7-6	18	CASSLAAAAQIFSYEQYF
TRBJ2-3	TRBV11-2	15	CASSGDTQPTDTQYF
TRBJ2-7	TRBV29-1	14	CSVPGEYEVDEQYF
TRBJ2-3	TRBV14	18	CASSHLRGTGAVTDTQYF
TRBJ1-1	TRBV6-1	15	CASSFLYDKNTEAFF